The entry that follows covers one T cell receptor (beta chain) sequence. After removal of 0 bases from V and 1 base from J, the junction contained 2 bases not matched to a gene. The CDR3 sequence is 15 residues long. From germline, CDR1 is SEHNR and CDR2 FQNEAQ (reference sequence). The sample originates from a study of blood T cell repertoires in COVID-19. Study information: There were acute and convalescent COVID-19 samples, and they came from the United States, Italy and Spain. In each case, the material was cDNA or gDNA derived from T cells, B-cell-depleted T cells, or PBMCs.

Original processing methods: Reference gene primers were amplified, and this amplification served to estimate nucleated cell counts. Produced via immunoSEQ multiplex PCR; TCRdb's table is partial and in-frame only. V and J calls and clone size are given by that table; D and trimming were obtained from the DNA. Of 120,000 or so clones listed, about four fifths are singletons. Sample: peripheral blood. V gene TRBV7-9 combines with J gene TRBJ1-1; 7 bases are shared with TRBD1. The receptor's source is a man in his sixties with active or convalescent COVID-19. CDR3 DNA sequence: TGTGCCAGCAGCTTAGCGTGGGACAGGAACACTGAAGCTTTCTTT. Amino acids: CASSLAWDRNTEAFF.